The rows below give T cell receptor beta chains drawn from one sample of a study of beta chain features in type 1 diabetes. Assay: immunoSEQ multiplex PCR; the TCRdb copy retains only in-frame clones and omits some. The data contain around 250,000 clones, over 11% of them singletons. Material: naive CD4+ T cells from blood. Every receptor here comes from a man aged 25-45 years with type 1 diabetes. CDR3s include the opening cysteine and the closing phenylalanine or tryptophan. A D gene is named only where the DNA matches it firmly. Size values are once, few and many counts, or a class for expanded clones, and some rows have none.

v_gene	abundance	j_gene	d_gene	len	CDR3nt	CDR3aa
TRBV6-5	-	TRBJ2-7	TRBD2	15	TGTGCCAGCAGCAAGGGACTAGCGAGCTCCTACGAGCAGTACTTC	CASSKGLASSYEQYF
TRBV6-6	few	TRBJ2-7	TRBD1	13	TGTGCCAGCACCCCCGGGACAGGGTACGAGCAGTACTTC	CASTPGTGYEQYF
TRBV5-4	few	TRBJ2-3	-	17	TGTGCCAGCAGCGTCGAACGTTTGGACATCGCCACAGATACGCAGTATTTT	CASSVERLDIATDTQYF
TRBV4-1	-	TRBJ2-7	-	14	TGCGCCAGCAGCTCCCGGGACACAACCTACGAGCAGTACTTC	CASSSRDTTYEQYF
TRBV7-9	few	TRBJ2-1	-	13	TGTGCCAGCAGCCCCCGTTCTAACAATGAGCAGTTCTTC	CASSPRSNNEQFF
TRBV30	few	TRBJ2-7	TRBD2	12	TGTGCCTGGGGGACTACCTTATACGAGCAGTACTTC	CAWGTTLYEQYF
TRBV29-1	few	TRBJ2-5	TRBD1	14	TGCAGCACGCAAAGGGGGACAGGGGTAGAGACCCAGTACTTC	CSTQRGTGVETQYF
TRBV5-6	-	TRBJ2-2	TRBD1	15	TGTGCCAGCAGACTTGGACAGGGCGTAGTCGGGGAGCTGTTTTTT	CASRLGQGVVGELFF
TRBV5-1	-	TRBJ2-5	TRBD2	15	TGCGCCAGCAGCCAAAGCGGGAGGATCCAAGAGACCCAGTACTTC	CASSQSGRIQETQYF
TRBV5-1	-	TRBJ2-3	-	15	TGCGCCAGCAGCTTGGAGGGGGGACAGCCAGATACGCAGTATTTT	CASSLEGGQPDTQYF
TRBV4-1	few	TRBJ2-3	TRBD1	14	TGCGCCAGCAGTCAGGGGGCTGGAACAGATACGCAGTATTTT	CASSQGAGTDTQYF
TRBV11-2	-	TRBJ2-3	-	14	TGTGCCAGCAGCAAACTAGCCGGGGGAAGTACGCAGTATTTT	CASSKLAGGSTQYF
TRBV6-5	few	TRBJ2-7	TRBD2	16	TGTGCCAGCAGTTACTCGGGCGGGGGGCCGACCTACGAGCAGTACTTC	CASSYSGGGPTYEQYF
TRBV25-1	few	TRBJ2-3	TRBD1	16	TGTGCCAGCAGTGAATACGGGACAGAGGTCTCAGATACGCAGTATTTT	CASSEYGTEVSDTQYF
TRBV5-5	-	TRBJ1-1	-	13	TGTGCCAGCAGCTTAACACCGAACACTGAAGCTTTCTTT	CASSLTPNTEAFF
TRBV5-1	-	TRBJ2-5	-	13	TGCGCCAGCAGCTTGGCGAACAGAGAGACCCAGTACTTC	CASSLANRETQYF
TRBV30	few	TRBJ2-2	-	15	TGTGCCTGGAGCCCCCCCCCAGCGTACACCGGGGAGCTGTTTTTT	CAWSPPPAYTGELFF
TRBV7-6	few	TRBJ1-1	TRBD1	14	TGTGCCAGCAGCCAAGAGACAGGGATCACTGAAGCTTTCTTT	CASSQETGITEAFF
TRBV30	few	TRBJ1-1	-	13	TGTGCCTGGAGTGTACGCGCGTGGACTGAAGCTTTCTTT	CAWSVRAWTEAFF
TRBV28	-	TRBJ2-7	TRBD1	15	TGTGCCAGCAGTTTAACCCAGGGGGTGGCCTACGAGCAGTACTTC	CASSLTQGVAYEQYF
TRBV5-1	-	TRBJ2-2	TRBD2	15	TGCGCCAGCAGCTCAAGCGGGATAAACACCGGGGAGCTGTTTTTT	CASSSSGINTGELFF
TRBV27	-	TRBJ1-1	-	14	TGTGCCAGCAGTCCCATCAGGGTAAGGACTGAAGCTTTCTTT	CASSPIRVRTEAFF
TRBV5-4	few	TRBJ2-1	TRBD2	13	TGTGCCAGCAGCTCCGGGGGGGGTTGGGAGCAGTTCTTC	CASSSGGGWEQFF
TRBV5-6	-	TRBJ1-5	-	13	TGTGCCAGCAGCTTCCAGGATCGGGGGCCCCAGCATTTT	CASSFQDRGPQHF
TRBV18	-	TRBJ2-3	TRBD2	16	TGTGCCAGCTCACCACGACTAACAGCGGGGGTGGCTACGCAGTATTTT	CASSPRLTAGVATQYF
TRBV5-4	-	TRBJ2-1	-	13	TGTGCCAGCAGCTTGGGACTATGGGATGAGCAGTTCTTC	CASSLGLWDEQFF
TRBV1	-	TRBJ2-1	-	16	TGCACCAGCAGCCGAGTGGGACTAGCGGGTTCGGACGAGCAGTTCTTC	CTSSRVGLAGSDEQFF
TRBV5-1	-	TRBJ2-2	-	13	TGCGCCAGCAGTCCGAGGGAAACCGGGGAGCTGTTTTTT	CASSPRETGELFF
TRBV2	-	TRBJ1-6	-	13	TGTGCCAGCAGTGATGTATTATATTCACCCCTCCACTTT	CASSDVLYSPLHF
TRBV30	-	TRBJ2-1	-	16	TGTGCCTGGAGTGAGGGAGCGGGTCTCCCCTACAATGAGCAGTTCTTC	CAWSEGAGLPYNEQFF
TRBV23-1	many	TRBJ2-4	TRBD1	16	TGCGCCAGCAGTCAAGCGACAGGGGAGGACAAAAACATTCAGTACTTC	CASSQATGEDKNIQYF
TRBV30	-	TRBJ1-4	-	14	TGTGCCTGGAGCCAGGGAACTGGGAGGGAAAAACTGTTTTTT	CAWSQGTGREKLFF
TRBV27	few	TRBJ2-1	TRBD1	15	TGTGCCAGCAGTTTGACCCGACAGGGAAACAATGAGCAGTTCTTC	CASSLTRQGNNEQFF
TRBV27	-	TRBJ1-2	-	14	TGTGCCAGCAGGGAATACAGGGCTACGGGCGGCTACACCTTC	CASREYRATGGYTF
TRBV6-1	few	TRBJ2-7	-	14	TGTGCCAGCAGTGCTAGAACCCGGGCCTACGAGCAGTACTTC	CASSARTRAYEQYF
TRBV18	-	TRBJ2-5	-	15	TGTGCCAGCTCACCAAGGAACAGGGAACAAGAGACCCAGTACTTC	CASSPRNREQETQYF